This T cell receptor (beta chain) derives from a study of blood T cell repertoires in COVID-19. Overall study: COVID-19 samples from acute and convalescent phases originated in the United States, Italy and Spain. Nucleic acid was either cDNA or gDNA, and it came from T cells, B-cell-depleted T cells, or PBMCs.

Authors' data handling: Estimates of nucleated cell counts were drawn from the amplification of reference gene primers. The method was immunoSEQ multiplex PCR; TCRdb's version includes in-frame clones alone and lacks a portion of them. That table is the source of V, J and clone size, and D and trimming were worked out from the DNA. The sample consists of 150,000 to 200,000 clones, approximately 86% of them appearing once. The receptor comes from a man aged 60-69 years with acute or convalescent COVID-19. The source material was peripheral blood.

The CDR3 DNA reads TGTGCCAGTAAGCTGGACAGGATGGCCGGGGAGCTGTTTTTT. Its translation is CASKLDRMAGELFF. This sequence joins TRBV19 and TRBJ2-2, with 7 bases aligning to TRBD1. V was clipped by 7 bases and J by 6 bases; unmatched bases: 8. The CDR3 has 14 residues. The germline V gene encodes CDR1 LNHDA and CDR2 SQIVND (reference sequence).